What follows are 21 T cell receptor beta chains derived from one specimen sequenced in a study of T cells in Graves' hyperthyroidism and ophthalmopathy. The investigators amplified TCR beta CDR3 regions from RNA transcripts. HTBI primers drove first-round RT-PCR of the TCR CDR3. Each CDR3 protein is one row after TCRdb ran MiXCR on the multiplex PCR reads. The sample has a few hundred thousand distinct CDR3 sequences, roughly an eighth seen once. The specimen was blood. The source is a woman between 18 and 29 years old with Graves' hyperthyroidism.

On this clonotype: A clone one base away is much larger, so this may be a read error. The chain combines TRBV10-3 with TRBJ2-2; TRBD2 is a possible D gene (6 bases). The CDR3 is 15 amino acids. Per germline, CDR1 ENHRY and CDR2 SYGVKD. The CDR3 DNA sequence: TGTGCCATCAGTGTTTCGGAGTCGAACACCGGGGGGCTGTTTTTT. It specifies CAISVSESNTGGLFF.

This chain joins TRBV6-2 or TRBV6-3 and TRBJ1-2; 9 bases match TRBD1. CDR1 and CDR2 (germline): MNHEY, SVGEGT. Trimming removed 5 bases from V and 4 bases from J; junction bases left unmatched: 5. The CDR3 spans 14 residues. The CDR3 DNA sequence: TGTGCCAGCAGTGAACAGGGGGCCAGCTATGGCTACACCTTC. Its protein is CASSEQGASYGYTF.

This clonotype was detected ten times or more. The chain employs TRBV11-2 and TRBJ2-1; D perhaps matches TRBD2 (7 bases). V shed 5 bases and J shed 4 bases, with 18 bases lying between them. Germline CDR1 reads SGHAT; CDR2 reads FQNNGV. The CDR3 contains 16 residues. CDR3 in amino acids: CASSGEGGRPYNEQFF. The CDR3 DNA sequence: TGTGCCAGCAGCGGGGAGGGGGGACGACCATACAATGAGCAGTTCTTC.

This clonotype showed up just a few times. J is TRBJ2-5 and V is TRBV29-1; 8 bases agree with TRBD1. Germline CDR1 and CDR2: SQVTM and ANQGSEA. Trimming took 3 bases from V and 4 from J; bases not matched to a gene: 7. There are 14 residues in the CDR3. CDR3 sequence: CSVDTRTGRETQYF. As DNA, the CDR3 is TGCAGCGTTGACACAAGGACAGGGAGAGAGACCCAGTACTTC.

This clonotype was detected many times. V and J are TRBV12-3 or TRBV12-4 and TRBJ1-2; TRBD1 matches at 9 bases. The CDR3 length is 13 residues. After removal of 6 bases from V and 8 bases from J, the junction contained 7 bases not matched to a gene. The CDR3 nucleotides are TGTGCCAGCAGCACCGATGGACAGGGGGGCTACACCTTC. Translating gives CASSTDGQGGYTF.

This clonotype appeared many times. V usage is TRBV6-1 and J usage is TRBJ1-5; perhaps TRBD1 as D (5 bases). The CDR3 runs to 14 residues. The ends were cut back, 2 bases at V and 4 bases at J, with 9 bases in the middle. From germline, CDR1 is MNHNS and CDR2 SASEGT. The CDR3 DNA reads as TGTGCCAGCAGTGAATACGACAGAAATCAGCCCCAGCATTTT. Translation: CASSEYDRNQPQHF.

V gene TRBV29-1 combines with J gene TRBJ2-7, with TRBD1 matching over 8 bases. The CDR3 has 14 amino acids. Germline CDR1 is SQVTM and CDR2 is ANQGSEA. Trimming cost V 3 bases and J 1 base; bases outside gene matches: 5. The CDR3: CSVDPGTGSYEQYF. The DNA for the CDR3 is TGCAGCGTTGACCCCGGGACAGGTTCCTACGAGCAGTACTTC.

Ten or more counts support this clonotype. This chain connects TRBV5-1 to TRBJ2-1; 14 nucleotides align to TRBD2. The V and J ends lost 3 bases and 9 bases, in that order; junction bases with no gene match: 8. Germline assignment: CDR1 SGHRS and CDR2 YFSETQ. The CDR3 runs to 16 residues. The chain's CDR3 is CASSWGTSGRLGEQFF. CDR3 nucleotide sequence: TGCGCCAGCAGCTGGGGGACTAGCGGGAGACTAGGTGAGCAGTTCTTC.

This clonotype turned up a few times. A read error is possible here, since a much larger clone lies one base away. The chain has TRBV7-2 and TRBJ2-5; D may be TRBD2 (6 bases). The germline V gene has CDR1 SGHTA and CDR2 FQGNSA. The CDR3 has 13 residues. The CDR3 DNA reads TGTGCCAGCAGCGGGAGGTTTGGAGAGACCCAGCACTTC. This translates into CASSGRFGETQHF. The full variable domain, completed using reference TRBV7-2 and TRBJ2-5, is GAGVSQSPSNKVTEKGKDVELRCDPISGHTALYWYRQSLGQGLEFLIYFQGNSAPDKSGLPSDRFSAERTGGSVSTLTIQRTQQEDSAVYLCASSGRFGETQHFGPGTRLLVL.

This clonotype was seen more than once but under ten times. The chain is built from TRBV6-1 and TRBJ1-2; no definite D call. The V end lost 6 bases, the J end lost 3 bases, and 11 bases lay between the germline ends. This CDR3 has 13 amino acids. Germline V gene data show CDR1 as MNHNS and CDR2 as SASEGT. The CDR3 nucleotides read TGTGCCAGCAGCCGTGACGTGGACTATGGCTACACCTTC. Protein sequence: CASSRDVDYGYTF.

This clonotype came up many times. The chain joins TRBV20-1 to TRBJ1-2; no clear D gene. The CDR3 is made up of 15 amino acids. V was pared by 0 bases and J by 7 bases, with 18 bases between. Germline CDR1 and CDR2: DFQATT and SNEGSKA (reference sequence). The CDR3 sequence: CSARDRIRGSFGYTF. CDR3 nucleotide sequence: TGCAGTGCTAGAGATCGGATTCGGGGTTCCTTTGGCTACACCTTC.

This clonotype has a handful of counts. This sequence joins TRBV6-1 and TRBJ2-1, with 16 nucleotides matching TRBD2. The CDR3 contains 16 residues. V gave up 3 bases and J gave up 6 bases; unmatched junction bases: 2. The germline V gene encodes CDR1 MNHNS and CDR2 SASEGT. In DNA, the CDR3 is TGTGCCAGCAGTGAGGGGACTAGCGGGAGGGGCAATGAGCAGTTCTTC. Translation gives CASSEGTSGRGNEQFF.

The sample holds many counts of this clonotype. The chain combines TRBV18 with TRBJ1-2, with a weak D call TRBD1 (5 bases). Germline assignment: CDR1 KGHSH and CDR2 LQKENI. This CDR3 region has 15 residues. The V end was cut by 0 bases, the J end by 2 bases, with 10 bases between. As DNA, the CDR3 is TGTGCCAGCTCACCACCGTCGCAGGGAAACTATGGCTACACCTTC. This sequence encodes CASSPPSQGNYGYTF.

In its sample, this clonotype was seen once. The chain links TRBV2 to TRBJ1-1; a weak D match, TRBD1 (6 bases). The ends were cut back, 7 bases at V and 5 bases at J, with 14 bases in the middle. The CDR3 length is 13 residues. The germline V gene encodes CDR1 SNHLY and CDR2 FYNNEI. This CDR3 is CASTSRGRTEAFF. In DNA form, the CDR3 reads TGTGCCAGCACTAGCAGGGGCCGGACTGAAGCTTTCTTT.

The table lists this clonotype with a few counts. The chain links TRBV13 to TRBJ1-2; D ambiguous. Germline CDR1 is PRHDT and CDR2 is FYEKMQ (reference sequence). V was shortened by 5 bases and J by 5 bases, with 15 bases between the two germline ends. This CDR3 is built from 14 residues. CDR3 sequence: CASSQTTATYGYTF. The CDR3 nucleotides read TGTGCCAGCAGCCAGACGACGGCTACTTATGGCTACACCTTC.

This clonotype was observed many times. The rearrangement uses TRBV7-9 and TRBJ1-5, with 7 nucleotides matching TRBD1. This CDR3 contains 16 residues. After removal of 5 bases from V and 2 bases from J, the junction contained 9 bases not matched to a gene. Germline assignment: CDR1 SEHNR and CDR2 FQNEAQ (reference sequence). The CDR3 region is CASSPGQFAGNQPQHF. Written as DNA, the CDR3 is TGTGCCAGCAGCCCGGGACAGTTTGCGGGCAATCAGCCCCAGCATTTT.

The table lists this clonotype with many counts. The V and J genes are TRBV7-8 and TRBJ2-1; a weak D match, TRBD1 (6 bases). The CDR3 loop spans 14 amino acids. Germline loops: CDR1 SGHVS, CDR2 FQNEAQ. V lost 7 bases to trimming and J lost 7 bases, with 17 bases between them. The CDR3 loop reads CASTRAGAFNEQFF. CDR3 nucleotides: TGTGCCAGCACTCGGGCAGGGGCTTTTAATGAGCAGTTCTTC.

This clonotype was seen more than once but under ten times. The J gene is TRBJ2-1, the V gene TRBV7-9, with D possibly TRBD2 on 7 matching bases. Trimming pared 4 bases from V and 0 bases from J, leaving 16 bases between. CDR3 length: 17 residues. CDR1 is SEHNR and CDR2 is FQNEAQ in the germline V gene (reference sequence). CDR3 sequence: CASSSRGGGISYNEQFF. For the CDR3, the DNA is TGTGCCAGCAGCTCCCGAGGGGGGGGTATCTCCTACAATGAGCAGTTCTTC.

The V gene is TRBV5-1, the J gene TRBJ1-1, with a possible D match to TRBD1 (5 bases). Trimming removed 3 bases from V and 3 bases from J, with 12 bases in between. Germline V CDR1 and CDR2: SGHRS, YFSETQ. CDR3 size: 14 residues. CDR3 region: CASSWVGRDTEAFF. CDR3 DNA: TGCGCCAGCAGCTGGGTCGGCAGGGACACTGAAGCTTTCTTT. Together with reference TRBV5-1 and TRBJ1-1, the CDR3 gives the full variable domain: KAGVTQTPRYLIKTRGQQVTLSCSPISGHRSVSWYQQTPGQGLQFLFEYFSETQRNKGNFPGRFSGRQFSNSRSEMNVSTLELGDSALYLCASSWVGRDTEAFFGQGTRLTVV.

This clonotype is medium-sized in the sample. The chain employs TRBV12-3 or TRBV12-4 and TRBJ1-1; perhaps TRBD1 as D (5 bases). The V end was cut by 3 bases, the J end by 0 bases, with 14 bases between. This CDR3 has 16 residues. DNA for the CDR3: TGTGCCAGCAGTTTCCCAGGGTATCGGATGAACACTGAAGCTTTCTTT. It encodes CASSFPGYRMNTEAFF.

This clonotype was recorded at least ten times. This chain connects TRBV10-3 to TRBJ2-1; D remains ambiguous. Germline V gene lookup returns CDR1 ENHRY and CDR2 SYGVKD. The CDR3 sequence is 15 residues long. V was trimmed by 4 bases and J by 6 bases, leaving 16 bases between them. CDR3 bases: TGTGCCATCAGTGCCTCAGGCGAGTATGGCAATGAGCAGTTCTTC. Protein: CAISASGEYGNEQFF.